The present T cell receptor (beta chain) was sequenced within a study of T cell responses to AZD1222 COVID-19 vaccine. Study-wide results and caveats: Per reports, nearly half of all spike-specific TCRs target regions that are unmutated in variants.

Trimming cost V 4 bases and J 6 bases, with 14 bases left between them. This CDR3 is built from 14 residues. Germline V gene lookup returns CDR1 SGHKS and CDR2 YYEKEE (reference sequence). The table came from immunoSEQ multiplex PCR; TCRdb's copy has only in-frame clones and leaves some out. The sample has more than 140,000 clones; approximately 89% are singletons. With regard to this clone: Its antigen is unknown.

The chain has TRBV5-5 and TRBJ2-1; unclear D gene. The material was peripheral blood, obtained on day 0 of AZD1222 vaccination. The source is an adult in good health. CDR3 amino acids: CASSRVSTSNEQFF. Here the CDR3 DNA reads TGTGCCAGCAGCCGCGTTAGCACGTCCAATGAGCAGTTCTTC.